This TCR beta chain was sequenced for a study of T cells expressing NK-cell markers. As for the study in general: Out of eight donors sequenced, seven tested HCMV-seropositive and the remaining one seronegative.

UMIs accompanied the 5'RACE template switching by which TCR beta cDNA was made. From the 5' RACE reads, TCRdb lists one entry per CDR3 protein and no DNA. The sample has some 340,000 distinct CDR3 sequences. Per the germline V gene, CDR1 is LGHDT and CDR2 is YNNKEL (reference sequence). This CDR3 has 18 residues. The origin of this receptor is a man between 18 and 69 years old in good health. Material for sequencing was blood T cells: a sorted CD56 or NKG2C T cell subset, CD4+ or CD8+ T cells, or bulk PBMC T cells (not recorded which). The J gene is TRBJ2-4, the V gene TRBV3-1; with no DNA, the TCRdb D assignment of TRBD1 cannot be verified. The CDR3: CASSQERRGTVAKNIQYF.